Described below is a single T cell receptor (beta chain) sequence and its context. The antigen remains undetermined. These data originate in a study of T cell responses to AZD1222 COVID-19 vaccine. The CDR3 covers 15 residues. Per the germline V gene, CDR1 is MDHEN and CDR2 is SYDVKM. After removal of 3 bases from V and 5 bases from J, the junction contained 7 bases not matched to a gene. General observations from the study: The study reported that nearly half of spike-specific TCRs target unmutated variant regions. Clonal diversity may have been underestimated in mostly white British donors. Every sample of the repertoires postdated the peak T cell response.

TCRdb keeps only in-frame clones here, not all; method: immunoSEQ multiplex PCR. The data hold about 120,000 clones, with approximately 85% observed a single time. This clonotype was sampled from an adult in good health. Sequencing was performed on peripheral blood, taken on day 0 of MenACWY control vaccination. The chain employs TRBV28 and TRBJ1-2, with 9 bases matching TRBD1. CDR3 sequence (DNA): TGTGCCAGCAGTTTGGCAACAGGGGGCGCTTATGGCTACACCTTC. This encodes CASSLATGGAYGYTF.